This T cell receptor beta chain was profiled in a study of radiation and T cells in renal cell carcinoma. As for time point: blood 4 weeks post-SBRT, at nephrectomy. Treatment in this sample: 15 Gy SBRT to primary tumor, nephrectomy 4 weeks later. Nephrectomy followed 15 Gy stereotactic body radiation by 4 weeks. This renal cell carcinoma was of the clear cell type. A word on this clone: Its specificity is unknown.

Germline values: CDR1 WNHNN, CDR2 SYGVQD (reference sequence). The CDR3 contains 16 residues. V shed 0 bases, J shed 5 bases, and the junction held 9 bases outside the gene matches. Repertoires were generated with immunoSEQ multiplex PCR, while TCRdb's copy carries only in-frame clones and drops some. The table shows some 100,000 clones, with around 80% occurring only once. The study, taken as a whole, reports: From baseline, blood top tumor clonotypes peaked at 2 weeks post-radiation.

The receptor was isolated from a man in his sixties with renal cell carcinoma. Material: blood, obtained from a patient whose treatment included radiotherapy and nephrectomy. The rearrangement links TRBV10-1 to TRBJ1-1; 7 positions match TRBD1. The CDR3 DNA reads TGCGCCAGCAGTGAGTCCCGAACAGGGGTAGGGACTGAAGCTTTCTTT. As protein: CASSESRTGVGTEAFF.